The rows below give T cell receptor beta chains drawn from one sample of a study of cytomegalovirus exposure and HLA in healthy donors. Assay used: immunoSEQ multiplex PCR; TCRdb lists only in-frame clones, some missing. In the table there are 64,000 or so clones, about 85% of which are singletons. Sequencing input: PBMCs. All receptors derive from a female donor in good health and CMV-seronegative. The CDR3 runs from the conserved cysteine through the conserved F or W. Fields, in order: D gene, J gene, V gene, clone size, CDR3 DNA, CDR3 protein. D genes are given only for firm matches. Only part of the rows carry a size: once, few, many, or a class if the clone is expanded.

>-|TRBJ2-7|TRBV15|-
TGTGCCACCTCGGGAACCTACGAGCAGTACTTC
CATSGTYEQYF
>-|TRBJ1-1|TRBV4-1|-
TGCGCCAGCAGCCGCCGAGGGGCAGGGGTTGGCACTGAAGCTTTCTTT
CASSRRGAGVGTEAFF
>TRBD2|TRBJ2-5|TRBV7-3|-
TGTGCCAGCAGCTTTTTGGGGGGGTACCAAGAGACCCAGTACTTC
CASSFLGGYQETQYF
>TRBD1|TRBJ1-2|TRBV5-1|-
TGCGCCAGCAGCTTGGGACAGGGGGCGGGCTATGGCTACACCTTC
CASSLGQGAGYGYTF
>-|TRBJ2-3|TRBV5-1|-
TGCGCCAGCAGCTTTCCAGGGGCAGATACGCAGTATTTT
CASSFPGADTQYF
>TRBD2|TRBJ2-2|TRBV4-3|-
TGCGCCAGCAGCCAAGACCCTGGACTAGCGACCGGGGAGCTGTTTTTT
CASSQDPGLATGELFF
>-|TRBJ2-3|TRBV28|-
TGTGCCAGCAGGGGAGCCGCCAGCACAGATACGCAGTATTTT
CASRGAASTDTQYF
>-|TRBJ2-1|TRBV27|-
TGTGCCAGCAGTTTATCTAGTAAATACAATGAGCAGTTCTTC
CASSLSSKYNEQFF
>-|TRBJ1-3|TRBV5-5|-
TGTGCCAGCAGCAGACTATCGGCGGGTTTCTCTGGAAACACCATATATTTT
CASSRLSAGFSGNTIYF
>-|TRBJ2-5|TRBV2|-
TGTGCCAGCAACGGGGTCCCCCAAGAGACCCAGTACTTC
CASNGVPQETQYF
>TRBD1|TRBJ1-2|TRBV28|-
TGTGCCAGCACCTGGGCAGGGGGCAAGTATGGCTACACCTTC
CASTWAGGKYGYTF
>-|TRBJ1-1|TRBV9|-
TGTGCCAGCAGCGCTGGAGCGAACACTGAAGCTTTCTTT
CASSAGANTEAFF
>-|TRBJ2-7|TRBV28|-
TGTGCCAGCAGTTCCACCACTCCTCGGCAGTACTTC
CASSSTTPRQYF
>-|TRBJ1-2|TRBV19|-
TGTGCCAGTAGTATAGTCCGGGGGGCGAACTATGGCTACACCTTC
CASSIVRGANYGYTF
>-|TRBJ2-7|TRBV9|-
TGTGCCAGCAGCGTAGGACAGACGAACTACGAGCAGTACTTC
CASSVGQTNYEQYF
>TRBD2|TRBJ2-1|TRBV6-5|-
TGTGCCAGCGCGCTAGCGGGGGGCTACAATGAGCAGTTCTTC
CASALAGGYNEQFF
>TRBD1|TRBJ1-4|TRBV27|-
TGTGCCAGCAGTCTTCTACAGGGGAATGAAAAACTGTTTTTT
CASSLLQGNEKLFF
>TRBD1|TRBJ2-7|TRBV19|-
TGTGCCAGTAGTACCCAGACAGGGGGTGCATACGAGCAGTACTTC
CASSTQTGGAYEQYF
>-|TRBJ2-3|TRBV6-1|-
TGTGCCAGCACTTTAGCGGTTAGCACAGATACGCAGTATTTT
CASTLAVSTDTQYF
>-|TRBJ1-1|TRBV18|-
TGTGCCAGCTCACCACCGGGGGGACCTGACACTGAAGCTTTCTTT
CASSPPGGPDTEAFF
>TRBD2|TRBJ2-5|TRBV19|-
TGTGCCAGTAGTTTCTCGGGGGGGCGGTTGGAGACCCAGTACTTC
CASSFSGGRLETQYF
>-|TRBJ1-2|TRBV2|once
TGTGCCAGCAGTGAAGGGGGAGTCTATGGCTACACCTTC
CASSEGGVYGYTF
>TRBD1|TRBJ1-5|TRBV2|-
TGTGCCAGCAGTAGGGACAGGGGTGGCAATCAGCCCCAGCATTTT
CASSRDRGGNQPQHF
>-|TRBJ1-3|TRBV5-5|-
TGTGCCAGCAGCTTGGCTGGCGGGGGCGCTGGAAACACCATATATTTT
CASSLAGGGAGNTIYF